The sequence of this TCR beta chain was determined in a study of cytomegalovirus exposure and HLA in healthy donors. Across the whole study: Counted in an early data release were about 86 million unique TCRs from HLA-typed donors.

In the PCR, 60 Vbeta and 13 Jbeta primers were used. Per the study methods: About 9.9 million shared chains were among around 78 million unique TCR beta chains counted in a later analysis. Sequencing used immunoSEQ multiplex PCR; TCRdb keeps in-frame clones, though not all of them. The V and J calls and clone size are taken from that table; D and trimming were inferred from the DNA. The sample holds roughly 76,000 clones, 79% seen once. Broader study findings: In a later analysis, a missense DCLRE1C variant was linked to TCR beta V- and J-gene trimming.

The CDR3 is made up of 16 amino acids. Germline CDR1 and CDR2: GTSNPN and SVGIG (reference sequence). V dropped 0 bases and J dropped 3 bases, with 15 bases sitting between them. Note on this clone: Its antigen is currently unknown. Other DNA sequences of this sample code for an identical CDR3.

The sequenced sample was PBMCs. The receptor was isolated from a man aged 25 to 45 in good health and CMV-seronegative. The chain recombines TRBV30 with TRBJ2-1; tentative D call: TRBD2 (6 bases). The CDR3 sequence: CAWSVRGLADYNEQFF. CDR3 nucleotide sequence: TGTGCCTGGAGTGTACGGGGGTTAGCGGACTACAATGAGCAGTTCTTC.